This TCR beta chain was captured in a study of cytomegalovirus exposure and HLA in healthy donors. Broader study findings: Later work found most CMV-associated TCR beta chains apparently HLA-restricted.

In its sample, this clone was seen a few times. The antigen is unknown. Mismatch with germline at one junction end may stem from a read error. The PCR employed 60 Vbeta primers together with 13 Jbeta primers. Repertoires were generated with immunoSEQ multiplex PCR, while TCRdb's copy carries only in-frame clones and drops some. The top ten hold roughly 10% of the sample, which has approximately 140,000 clones, roughly 80% seen once. This TCR came from a woman aged 45 to 65 in good health and CMV-seropositive. Input material: PBMCs.

The CDR3 nucleotides read TGTGCTAGCAGCTTGGGACTAGGCTACGAGCAGTACTTC. Protein sequence: CASSLGLGYEQYF. The chain joins TRBV7-7 to TRBJ2-7; TRBD2 aligns across 8 bases. Germline CDR1 reads SSHAT; CDR2 reads FNYEAQ (reference sequence). This CDR3 comprises 13 residues.